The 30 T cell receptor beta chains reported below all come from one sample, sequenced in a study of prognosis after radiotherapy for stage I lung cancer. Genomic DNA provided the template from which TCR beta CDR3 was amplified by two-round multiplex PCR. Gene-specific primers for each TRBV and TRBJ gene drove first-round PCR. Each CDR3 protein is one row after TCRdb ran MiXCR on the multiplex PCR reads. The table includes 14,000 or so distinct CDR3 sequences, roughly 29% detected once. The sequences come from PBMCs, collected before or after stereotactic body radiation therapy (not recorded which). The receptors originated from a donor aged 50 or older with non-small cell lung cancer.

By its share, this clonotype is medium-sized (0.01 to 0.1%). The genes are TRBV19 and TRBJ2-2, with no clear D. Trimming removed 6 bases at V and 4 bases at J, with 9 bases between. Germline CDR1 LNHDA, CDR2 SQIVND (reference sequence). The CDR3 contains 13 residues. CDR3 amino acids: CASSWRSTGELFF. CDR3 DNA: TGTGCCAGTAGCTGGCGCTCCACCGGGGAGCTGTTTTTT.

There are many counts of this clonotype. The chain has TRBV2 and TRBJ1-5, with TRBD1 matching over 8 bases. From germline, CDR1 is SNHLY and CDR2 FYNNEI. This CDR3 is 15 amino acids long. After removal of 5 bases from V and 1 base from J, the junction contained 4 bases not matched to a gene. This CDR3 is CASSRWTGSNQPQHF. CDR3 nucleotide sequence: TGTGCCAGCAGTCGATGGACAGGGAGCAATCAGCCCCAGCATTTT.

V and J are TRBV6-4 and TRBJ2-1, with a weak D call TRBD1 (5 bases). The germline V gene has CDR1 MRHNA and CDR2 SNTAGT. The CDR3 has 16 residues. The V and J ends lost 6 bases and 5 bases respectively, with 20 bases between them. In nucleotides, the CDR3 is TGTGCCAGCAGCCCAATTATGTACAGGAGTAACAATGAGCAGTTCTTC. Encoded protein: CASSPIMYRSNNEQFF.

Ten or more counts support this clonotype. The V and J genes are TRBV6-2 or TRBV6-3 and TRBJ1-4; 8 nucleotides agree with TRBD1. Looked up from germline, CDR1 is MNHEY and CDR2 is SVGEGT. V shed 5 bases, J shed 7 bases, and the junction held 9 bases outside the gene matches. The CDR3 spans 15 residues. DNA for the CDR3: TGTGCCAGCAGTCCTAATGGACAGGGACCTGAAAAACTGTTTTTT. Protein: CASSPNGQGPEKLFF.

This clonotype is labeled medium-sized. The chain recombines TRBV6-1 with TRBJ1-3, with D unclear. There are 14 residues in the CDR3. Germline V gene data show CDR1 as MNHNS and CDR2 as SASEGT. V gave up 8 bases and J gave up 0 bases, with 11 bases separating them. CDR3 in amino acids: CASSLLSSGNTIYF. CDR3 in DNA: TGTGCCAGCTCACTTTTGAGCTCTGGAAACACCATATATTTT.

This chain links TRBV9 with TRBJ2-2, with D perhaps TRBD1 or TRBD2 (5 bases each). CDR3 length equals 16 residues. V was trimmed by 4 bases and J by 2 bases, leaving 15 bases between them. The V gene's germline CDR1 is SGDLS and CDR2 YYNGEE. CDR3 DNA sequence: TGTGCCAGCAGCTTTGCCGGGGCAGTCAACACCGGGGAGCTGTTTTTT. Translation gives CASSFAGAVNTGELFF.

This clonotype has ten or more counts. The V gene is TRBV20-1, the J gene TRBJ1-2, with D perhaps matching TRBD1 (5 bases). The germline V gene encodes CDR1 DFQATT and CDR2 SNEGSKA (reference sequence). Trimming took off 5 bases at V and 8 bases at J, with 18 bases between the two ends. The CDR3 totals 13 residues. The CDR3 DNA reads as TGCAGTGCTGGGGGAGGAGGGACGGGGGGCTACACCTTC. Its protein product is CSAGGGGTGGYTF.

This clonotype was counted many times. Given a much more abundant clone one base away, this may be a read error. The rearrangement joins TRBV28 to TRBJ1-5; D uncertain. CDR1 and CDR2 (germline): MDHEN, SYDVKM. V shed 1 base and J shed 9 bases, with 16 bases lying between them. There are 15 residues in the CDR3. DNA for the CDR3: TGTGCCAGCAGTTTATCCCAGGTTTCCGAGTTGCCCCAGCATTTT. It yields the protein CASSLSQVSELPQHF.

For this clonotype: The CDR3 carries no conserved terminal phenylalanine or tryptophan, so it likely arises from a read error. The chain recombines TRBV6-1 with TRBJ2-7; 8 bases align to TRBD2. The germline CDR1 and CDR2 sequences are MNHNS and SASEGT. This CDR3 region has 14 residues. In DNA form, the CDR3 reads TGTGCCATCAGTGAAATAGCGGGATTGAACGAGCAGTACTCC. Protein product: CAISEIAGLNEQYS.

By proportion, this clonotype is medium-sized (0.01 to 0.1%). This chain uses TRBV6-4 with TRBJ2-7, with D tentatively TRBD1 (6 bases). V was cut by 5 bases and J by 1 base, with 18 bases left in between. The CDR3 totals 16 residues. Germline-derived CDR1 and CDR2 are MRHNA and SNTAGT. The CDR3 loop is CASSYVVTGRSYEQYF. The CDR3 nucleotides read TGTGCCAGCAGTTACGTGGTGACAGGACGGTCCTACGAGCAGTACTTC.

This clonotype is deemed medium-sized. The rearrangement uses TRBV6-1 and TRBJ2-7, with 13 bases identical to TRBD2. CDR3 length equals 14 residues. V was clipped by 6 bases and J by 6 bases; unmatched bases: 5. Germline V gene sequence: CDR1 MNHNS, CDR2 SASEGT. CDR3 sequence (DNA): TGTGCCAGCAGACTAGCGGGGGGGCCGGTCGAGCAGTACTTC. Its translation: CASRLAGGPVEQYF.

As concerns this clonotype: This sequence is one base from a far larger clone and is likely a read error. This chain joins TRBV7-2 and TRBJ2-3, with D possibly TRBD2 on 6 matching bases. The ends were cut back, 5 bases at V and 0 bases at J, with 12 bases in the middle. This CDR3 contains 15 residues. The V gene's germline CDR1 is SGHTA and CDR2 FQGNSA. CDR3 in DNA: TGTGCCAGCAGCCAGACTAGAGGGAGCACAGATACGCAGTATTTT. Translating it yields CASSQTRGSTDTQYF.

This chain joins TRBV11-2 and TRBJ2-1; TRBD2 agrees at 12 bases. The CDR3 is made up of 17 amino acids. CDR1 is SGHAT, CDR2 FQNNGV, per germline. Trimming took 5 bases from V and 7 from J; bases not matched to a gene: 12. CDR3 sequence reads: CASSPPLAGGPGNEQFF. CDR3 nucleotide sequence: TGTGCCAGCAGCCCCCCGCTAGCGGGAGGGCCAGGAAATGAGCAGTTCTTC.

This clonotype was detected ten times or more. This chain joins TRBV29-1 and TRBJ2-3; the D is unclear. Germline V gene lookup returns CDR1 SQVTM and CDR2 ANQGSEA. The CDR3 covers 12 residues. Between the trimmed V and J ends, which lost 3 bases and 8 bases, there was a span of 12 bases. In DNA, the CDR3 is TGCAGCGTTGAGGAAGACGGATTTACGCAGTATTTT. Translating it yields CSVEEDGFTQYF.

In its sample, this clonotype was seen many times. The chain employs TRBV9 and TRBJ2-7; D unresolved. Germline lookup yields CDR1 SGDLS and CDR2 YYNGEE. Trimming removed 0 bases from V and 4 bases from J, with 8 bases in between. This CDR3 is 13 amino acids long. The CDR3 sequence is CASSVADWYEQYF. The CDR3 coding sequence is TGTGCCAGCAGCGTAGCCGATTGGTACGAGCAGTACTTC.

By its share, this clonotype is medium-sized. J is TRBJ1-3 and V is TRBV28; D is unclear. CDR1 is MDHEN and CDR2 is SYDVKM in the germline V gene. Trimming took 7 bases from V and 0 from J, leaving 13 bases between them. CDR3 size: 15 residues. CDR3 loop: CASTVNAVSGNTIYF. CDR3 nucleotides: TGTGCCAGCACCGTAAACGCCGTCTCTGGAAACACCATATATTTT.

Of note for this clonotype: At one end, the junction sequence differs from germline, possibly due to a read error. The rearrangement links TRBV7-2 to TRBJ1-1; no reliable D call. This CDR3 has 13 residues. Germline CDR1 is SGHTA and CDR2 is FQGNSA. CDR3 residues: CAGSFAYGTEAFF. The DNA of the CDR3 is TGTGCCGGCAGCTTCGCGTACGGTACTGAAGCTTTCTTT.

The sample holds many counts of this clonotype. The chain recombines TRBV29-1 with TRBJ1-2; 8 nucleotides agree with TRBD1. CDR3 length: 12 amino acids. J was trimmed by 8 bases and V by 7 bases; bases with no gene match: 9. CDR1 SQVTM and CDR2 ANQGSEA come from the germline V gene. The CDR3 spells CSAWTGRRGYTF. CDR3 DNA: TGCAGCGCGTGGACAGGGAGGCGAGGCTACACCTTC.

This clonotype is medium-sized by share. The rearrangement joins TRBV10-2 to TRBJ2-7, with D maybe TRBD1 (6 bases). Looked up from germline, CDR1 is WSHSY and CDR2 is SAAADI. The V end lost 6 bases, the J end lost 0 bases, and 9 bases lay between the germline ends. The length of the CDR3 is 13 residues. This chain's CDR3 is CASRAGDSYEQYF. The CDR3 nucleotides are TGCGCCAGCAGGGCAGGGGACTCCTACGAGCAGTACTTC.

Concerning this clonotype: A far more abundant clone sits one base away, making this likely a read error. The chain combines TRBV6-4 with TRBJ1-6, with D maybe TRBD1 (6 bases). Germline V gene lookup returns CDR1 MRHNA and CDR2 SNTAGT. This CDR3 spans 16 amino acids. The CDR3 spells CASSYSDSLGHSPLHF. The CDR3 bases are TGTGCCAGCAGTTACTCGGACAGCCTCGGGCATTCACCCCTCCACTTT.

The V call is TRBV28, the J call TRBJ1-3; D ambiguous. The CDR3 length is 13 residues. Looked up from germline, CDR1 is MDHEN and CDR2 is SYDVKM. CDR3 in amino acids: CESSLPHLDTIYF. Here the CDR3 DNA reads TGTGAAAGCAGTTTACCCCACCTGGACACCATATATTTT.

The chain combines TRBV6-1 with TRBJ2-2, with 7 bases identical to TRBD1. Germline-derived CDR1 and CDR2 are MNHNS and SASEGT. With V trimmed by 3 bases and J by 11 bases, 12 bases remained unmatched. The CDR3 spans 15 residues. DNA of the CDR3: TGTGCCAGCAGTGACGGGCAGGGGGACACCTGTGAGCTGTTTTTT. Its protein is CASSDGQGDTCELFF.

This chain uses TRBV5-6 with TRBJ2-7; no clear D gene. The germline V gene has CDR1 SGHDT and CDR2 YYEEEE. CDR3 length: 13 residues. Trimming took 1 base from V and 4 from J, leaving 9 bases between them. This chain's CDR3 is CASSLSAVYEQYF. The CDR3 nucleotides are TGTGCCAGCAGCTTGTCGGCGGTATACGAGCAGTACTTC.

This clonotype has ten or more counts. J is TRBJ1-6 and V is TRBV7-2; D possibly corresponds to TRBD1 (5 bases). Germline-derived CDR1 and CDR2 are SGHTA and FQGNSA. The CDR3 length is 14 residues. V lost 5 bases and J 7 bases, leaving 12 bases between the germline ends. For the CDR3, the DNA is TGTGCCAGCAGCCATGGGGCAAGGAATTCACCCCTCCACTTT. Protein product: CASSHGARNSPLHF.

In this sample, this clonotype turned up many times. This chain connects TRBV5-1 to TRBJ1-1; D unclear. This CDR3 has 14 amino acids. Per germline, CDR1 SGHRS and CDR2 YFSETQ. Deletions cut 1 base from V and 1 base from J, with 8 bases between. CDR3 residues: CASSLFGENTEAFF. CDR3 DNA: TGCGCCAGCAGCTTGTTTGGGGAGAACACTGAAGCTTTCTTT.

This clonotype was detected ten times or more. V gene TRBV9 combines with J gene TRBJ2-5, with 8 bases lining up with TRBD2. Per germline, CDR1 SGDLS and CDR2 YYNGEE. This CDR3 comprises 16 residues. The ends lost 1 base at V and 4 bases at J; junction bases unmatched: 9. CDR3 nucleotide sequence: TGTGCCAGCAGCGTAACCACAGGACTAGCCCGAGAGACCCAGTACTTC. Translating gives CASSVTTGLARETQYF.

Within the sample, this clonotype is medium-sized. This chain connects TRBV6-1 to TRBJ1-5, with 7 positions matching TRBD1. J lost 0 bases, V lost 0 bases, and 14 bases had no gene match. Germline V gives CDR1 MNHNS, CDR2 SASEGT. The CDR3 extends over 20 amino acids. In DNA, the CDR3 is TGTGCCAGCAGTGAAGCGCTCACAGGGGATGAACCTTATAGCAATCAGCCCCAGCATTTT. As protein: CASSEALTGDEPYSNQPQHF.

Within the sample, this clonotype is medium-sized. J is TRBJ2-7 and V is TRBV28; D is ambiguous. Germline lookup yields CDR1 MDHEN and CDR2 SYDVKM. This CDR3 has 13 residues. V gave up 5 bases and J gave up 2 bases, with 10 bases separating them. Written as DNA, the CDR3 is TGTGCCAGCAGTCCCCTTCAGGCCTACGAGCAGTACTTC. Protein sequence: CASSPLQAYEQYF.

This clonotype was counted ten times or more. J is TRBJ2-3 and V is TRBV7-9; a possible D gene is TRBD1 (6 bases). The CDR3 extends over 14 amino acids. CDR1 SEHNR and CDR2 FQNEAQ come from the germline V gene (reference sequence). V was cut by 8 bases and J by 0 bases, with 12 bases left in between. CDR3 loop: CASRQDRSTDTQYF. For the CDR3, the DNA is TGTGCCAGCCGCCAGGACAGAAGCACAGATACGCAGTATTTT.

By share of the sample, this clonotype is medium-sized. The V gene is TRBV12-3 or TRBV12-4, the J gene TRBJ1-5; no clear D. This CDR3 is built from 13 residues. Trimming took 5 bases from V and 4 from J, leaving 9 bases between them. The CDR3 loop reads CASSPYPNQPQHF. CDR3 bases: TGTGCCAGCAGTCCTTACCCTAATCAGCCCCAGCATTTT.